One and the same sample provided the 5 T cell receptor beta chains below, sequenced in a study of T-cell memory formation after mild COVID-19. TCRdb re-called the 5' RACE reads with MiXCR, one entry per CDR3 protein. The table has more than 400,000 distinct CDR3 sequences, 15% to 20% seen once. The sequenced sample was PBMCs or a T cell subset sorted from them (not recorded which). These receptors were obtained from an adult woman who had mild COVID-19 (a few samples of this study predate the infection). Cell type and time point are not known.

J is TRBJ2-5 and V is TRBV5-1; no clear D gene. Germline-derived CDR1 and CDR2 are SGHRS and YFSETQ. V dropped 6 bases and J dropped 5 bases, with 11 bases sitting between them. This CDR3 is built from 12 residues. The CDR3 is CASKDGLETQYF. CDR3 bases: TGCGCCAGCAAGGATGGGTTGGAGACCCAGTACTTC.

The chain carries TRBV7-8 and TRBJ1-2, with D unclear. This CDR3 comprises 12 residues. Trimming cost V 5 bases and J 8 bases, with 12 bases left between them. CDR1 is SGHVS, CDR2 FQNEAQ, per germline. The CDR3 bases are TGTGCCAGCAGCCCGCATGCGGGGGGCTACACCTTC. Amino acids: CASSPHAGGYTF.

This chain joins TRBV25-1 and TRBJ1-4; no reliable D call. There are 15 residues in the CDR3. Germline CDR1 reads MGHDK; CDR2 reads SYGVNS. Trimming removed 1 base at V and 5 bases at J, with 11 bases between. The chain's CDR3 is CASSELTEGNEKLFF. CDR3 coding DNA: TGTGCCAGCAGTGAATTAACAGAAGGAAATGAAAAACTGTTTTTT. Looking up the rest from reference TRBV25-1 and TRBJ1-4 gives the full variable domain: EADIYQTPRYLVIGTGKKITLECSQTMGHDKMYWYQQDPGMELHLIHYSYGVNSTEKGDLSSESTVSRIRTEHFPLTLESARPSHTSQYLCASSELTEGNEKLFFGSGTQLSVL.

Many counts were recorded for this clonotype. This chain uses TRBV5-1 with TRBJ2-7; D not certain. Germline loops: CDR1 SGHRS, CDR2 YFSETQ. The CDR3 has 16 residues. V gave up 0 bases and J gave up 0 bases, with 13 bases separating them. The CDR3 is CASSLAGPDRSYEQYF. CDR3 sequence (DNA): TGCGCCAGCAGCTTGGCTGGGCCCGACCGCTCCTACGAGCAGTACTTC.

This clonotype has at least ten counts. The J gene is TRBJ2-7, the V gene TRBV7-6; D ambiguous. Germline V gene data show CDR1 as SGHVS and CDR2 as FNYEAQ. Trimming took 4 bases from V and 0 from J, leaving 13 bases between them. CDR3 length: 15 amino acids. The CDR3 protein is CASSSPGRASYEQYF. The CDR3 DNA reads TGTGCCAGCAGCTCCCCTGGCAGAGCCTCCTACGAGCAGTACTTC.